This is a list of T cell receptor beta chains from one sample in a study of cytomegalovirus exposure and HLA in healthy donors. Clones were sequenced by immunoSEQ multiplex PCR, and TCRdb holds only the in-frame ones, with some missing. The data hold under 140,000 clones, with roughly 87% observed a single time. Sequencing was done on a sample of PBMCs. The receptors stem from a young woman in good health and CMV-seronegative. Each CDR3 is given with its conserved first and last residue. The order of the fields is D gene, J gene, clone size, V gene, CDR3 DNA, CDR3 protein. A D gene is named only where the DNA matches it firmly. Expanded clones get a size class; other rows say once, few or many, or leave the size out.

-	TRBJ1-2	few	TRBV10-1	TGCGCCAGCAGTGAGTCGCCCTATCCCCTCTATGGCTACACCTTC	CASSESPYPLYGYTF
-	TRBJ2-6	-	TRBV28	TGTGCCAGCAGCTCACCAGGCTCTGGGGCCAACGTCCTGACTTTC	CASSSPGSGANVLTF
-	TRBJ2-7	-	TRBV4-3	TGCGCCAGCAGCCAAGGGGCCGCAAACCCCTACGAGCAGTACTTC	CASSQGAANPYEQYF
-	TRBJ1-5	-	TRBV28	TGTGCCAGCAGTTTAGAGGTATCCAGGGATGAGCCCCAGCATTTT	CASSLEVSRDEPQHF
-	TRBJ2-7	-	TRBV5-1	TGCGCCAGCAGCCCCGGGGTAGCGGGACAGTACGAGCAGTACTTC	CASSPGVAGQYEQYF
-	TRBJ2-1	-	TRBV7-9	TGTGCCAGCAGGGGGCCGGGACTCCCCTTAAAATACAATGAGCAGTTCTTC	CASRGPGLPLKYNEQFF
-	TRBJ1-1	-	TRBV21-1	TGTGCCAGCAGCAAGGGGGCCCAAAGGAAGAACACTGAAGCTTTCTTT	CASSKGAQRKNTEAFF
TRBD1	TRBJ1-2	-	TRBV29-1	TGCAGCGTTGCTAGGACAGGGTGGGGCTACACCTTC	CSVARTGWGYTF
-	TRBJ1-5	-	TRBV18	TGTGCCAGCTCACCGGGGCAGGGGTCCCAGCCCCAGCATTTT	CASSPGQGSQPQHF
-	TRBJ1-3	-	TRBV6-1	TGTGCCAGCAGTGACAAGCGGCCCGGGTCTGGAAACACCATATATTTT	CASSDKRPGSGNTIYF
TRBD1	TRBJ2-5	-	TRBV6-5	TGTGCCAGCATCCGACAGGGGGCAAGAGGAGAGACCCAGTACTTC	CASIRQGARGETQYF
-	TRBJ2-7	-	TRBV9	TGTGCCAGCAGCGTAGCTCCAGGGACTTACGAGCAGTACTTC	CASSVAPGTYEQYF
-	TRBJ2-2	-	TRBV7-3	TGTGCCAGCAGCAGAGATAGCACCGGGGAGCTGTTTTTT	CASSRDSTGELFF
-	TRBJ2-6	-	TRBV27	TGTGCCAGCAGTCCAACTTCGAGGACAGTTAAGTCCCCCTCTGGGGCCAACGTCCTGACTTTC	CASSPTSRTVKSPSGANVLTF
-	TRBJ1-2	-	TRBV28	TGTGCCAGCAGTTTATTGACAGCTCCCTATGGCTACACCTTC	CASSLLTAPYGYTF
TRBD1	TRBJ1-5	-	TRBV6-1	TGTGCCAGCAGCAAGGACAGGGGAGAGGATCCCCAGCATTTT	CASSKDRGEDPQHF
-	TRBJ1-3	-	TRBV5-1	TGCGCCAGCAGAAGGGAGGGCAAAGCTGGAAACACCATATATTTT	CASRREGKAGNTIYF
-	TRBJ1-5	once	TRBV5-6	TGTGCCAGCAGCTTGGACGGAGTAGGAGATAGCAATCAGCCCCAGCATTTT	CASSLDGVGDSNQPQHF
-	TRBJ1-1	-	TRBV10-3	TGTGCCATCAGTGATCCGGGGTTGAACACTGAAGCTTTCTTT	CAISDPGLNTEAFF
-	TRBJ1-4	-	TRBV7-2	TGTGCCAGCAGCTTAAGCGAAAAACTGTTTTTT	CASSLSEKLFF
TRBD1	TRBJ1-4	once	TRBV29-1	TGCAGCGCTTCCGACAGGGGGCGAGAAAAACTGTTTTTT	CSASDRGREKLFF
TRBD2	TRBJ2-3	-	TRBV15	TGTGCCACCAGCAGCGTACTAGCGGGAGCCAAAGATACGCAGTATTTT	CATSSVLAGAKDTQYF
TRBD2	TRBJ2-3	-	TRBV4-2	TGTGCCAGCAGCGTAGCGGGGGGATATCCGTATTTT	CASSVAGGYPYF
-	TRBJ1-2	once	TRBV11-2	TGTGCCAGCAGCTCCTCCCGGGGTTTAAACTATGGCTACACCTTC	CASSSSRGLNYGYTF
TRBD2	TRBJ2-1	-	TRBV15	TGTGCCACCAGCAGAGATGGGCGGGAGCGGGATGAGCAGTTCTTC	CATSRDGRERDEQFF
-	TRBJ1-1	-	TRBV5-1	TGCGCCAGCAGCTTCGGGGGGGACACTGAAGCTTTCTTT	CASSFGGDTEAFF
TRBD2	TRBJ2-1	-	TRBV7-3	TGTGCCAGCAGCCCGGGTCGACTAGCAGTCAATGAGCAGTTCTTC	CASSPGRLAVNEQFF
TRBD1	TRBJ2-3	-	TRBV5-8	TGTGCCAGCAGCCCGGGCAGGGGGACCACAGATACGCAGTATTTT	CASSPGRGTTDTQYF
-	TRBJ2-2	-	TRBV30	TGTGCCTGGAAAGGAGGGACAGCGAACACCGGGGAGCTGTTTTTT	CAWKGGTANTGELFF
-	TRBJ2-1	-	TRBV2	TGTGCCAGCAGTGATTTTTTGGGGGCAGGTGAGCAGTTCTTC	CASSDFLGAGEQFF
-	TRBJ1-6	-	TRBV6-6	TGTGCCAGCACCCTTGGACAGCGGGGGAATTCACCCCTCCACTTT	CASTLGQRGNSPLHF
-	TRBJ2-1	-	TRBV7-3	TGTGCCAGCAGCGAAAGGGGAAGGGCCTACAATGAGCAGTTCTTC	CASSERGRAYNEQFF
-	TRBJ1-5	-	TRBV28	TGTGCCACCTTCCAGGGGATGGGGTATAGCAATCAGCCCCAGCATTTT	CATFQGMGYSNQPQHF
-	TRBJ1-5	few	TRBV2	TGTGCCAGCAATTCCGACAGCGGGGTAGAGAGCAATCAGCCCCAGCATTTT	CASNSDSGVESNQPQHF
-	TRBJ2-7	few	TRBV4-2	TGTGCCAGCAGCCAAGTCCCAGGGGTCCACGAGCAGTACTTC	CASSQVPGVHEQYF
TRBD1	TRBJ2-2	-	TRBV19	TGTGCCAGTACCCTTATGACAGGGGGCGGCACCGGGGAGCTGTTTTTT	CASTLMTGGGTGELFF
TRBD2	TRBJ2-7	-	TRBV7-3	TGTGCCAGCAGCTTAATCGAGGCGGGAGGTAGCTGCGAGCAGTACTTC	CASSLIEAGGSCEQYF
TRBD1	TRBJ2-7	-	TRBV14	TGTGCCAGCAGCCCGGACAGGGGCGAGCAGTACTTC	CASSPDRGEQYF
TRBD1	TRBJ2-1	-	TRBV28	TGTGCCAGCATAAACAGGGGTATTAGCGATGAGCAGTTCTTC	CASINRGISDEQFF
-	TRBJ1-5	-	TRBV28	TGTGCCAGCAGTTTGAGGGATAACGGCAATCAGCCCCAGCATTTT	CASSLRDNGNQPQHF
-	TRBJ1-2	-	TRBV27	TGTGCCAGCAGTTTATTCGGACTCACTACAGGGCTTGATAACTATGGCTACACCTTC	CASSLFGLTTGLDNYGYTF
-	TRBJ2-5	-	TRBV29-1	TGCAGCGCATTACGGGAGACCCAGTACTTC	CSALRETQYF
-	TRBJ1-1	-	TRBV29-1	TGCAGCTCAGAGGGGGAGCCTGAAGCTTTCTTT	CSSEGEPEAFF
-	TRBJ1-2	-	TRBV28	TGTGCCAGCAGTTTTGTAGCGGCGCCGCTCCGTTTCTATTTC	CASSFVAAPLRFYF
-	TRBJ2-3	-	TRBV6-5	TGTGCCAGCAGGTCTCAGGCAGATACGCAGTATTTT	CASRSQADTQYF
-	TRBJ1-1	-	TRBV19	TGTGCCAGTAGTCCTCGTCAGCGGGCTGAAGCTTTCTTT	CASSPRQRAEAFF
-	TRBJ2-1	once	TRBV29-1	TGCAGCGTTGAACTATTTGTTGAAGGGGGACGGAGCTACAATGAGCAGTTCTTC	CSVELFVEGGRSYNEQFF
TRBD1	TRBJ2-7	once	TRBV27	TGTGCCAGCAGGAACAGGGGAGTTACCTACGAGCAGTACTTC	CASRNRGVTYEQYF
TRBD1	TRBJ1-1	-	TRBV28	TGTGCCAGCAGTCTGGACAGGGGACTGAACACTGAAGCTTTCTTT	CASSLDRGLNTEAFF
TRBD1	TRBJ2-1	-	TRBV30	TGTGCCTGGAGTCCGACTTCGACAGGGGTAGTGTACAATGAGCAGTTCTTC	CAWSPTSTGVVYNEQFF
-	TRBJ2-5	once	TRBV6-6	TGTGCCAGCAAGGGGGTCCGGGTTTCGGAGACCCAGTACTTC	CASKGVRVSETQYF
TRBD1	TRBJ2-5	-	TRBV29-1	TGCAGCGTTGAAGTCTACGGGGACAGGGGAGAGGAGACCCAGTACTTC	CSVEVYGDRGEETQYF
-	TRBJ2-2	-	TRBV9	TGTGCCAGCAGCGTTGCGAGCGGGGAGCTGTTTTTT	CASSVASGELFF
-	TRBJ1-1	-	TRBV2	TGTGCCAGCACATTTACGCCGGGCACTGAAGCTTTCTTT	CASTFTPGTEAFF
TRBD1	TRBJ1-1	-	TRBV19	TGTGCCAGTAGTACCCTACACAGGGGGCGCGGAACTGAAGCTTTCTTT	CASSTLHRGRGTEAFF
-	TRBJ2-7	-	TRBV27	TGTGCCAGCAGTTTATATACAGGGGCGGGGTACGAGCAGTACTTC	CASSLYTGAGYEQYF
TRBD1	TRBJ2-2	-	TRBV29-1	TGCAGCGTTGGGGCGCGACAGGGGGCCTCAGGGGAGCTGTTTTTT	CSVGARQGASGELFF